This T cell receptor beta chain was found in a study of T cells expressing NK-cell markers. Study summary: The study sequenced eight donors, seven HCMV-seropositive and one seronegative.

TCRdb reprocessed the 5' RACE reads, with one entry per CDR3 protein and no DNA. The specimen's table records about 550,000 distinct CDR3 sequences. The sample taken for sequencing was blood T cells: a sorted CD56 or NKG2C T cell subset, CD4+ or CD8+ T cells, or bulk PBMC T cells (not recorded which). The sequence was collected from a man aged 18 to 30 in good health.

CDR3 region: CASTTTGAAFSGNTIYF. V is TRBV6-1 and J is TRBJ1-3; TCRdb names TRBD1, which stays unverified in the absence of DNA. The CDR3 covers 17 residues. The V gene's germline CDR1 is MNHNS and CDR2 SASEGT.